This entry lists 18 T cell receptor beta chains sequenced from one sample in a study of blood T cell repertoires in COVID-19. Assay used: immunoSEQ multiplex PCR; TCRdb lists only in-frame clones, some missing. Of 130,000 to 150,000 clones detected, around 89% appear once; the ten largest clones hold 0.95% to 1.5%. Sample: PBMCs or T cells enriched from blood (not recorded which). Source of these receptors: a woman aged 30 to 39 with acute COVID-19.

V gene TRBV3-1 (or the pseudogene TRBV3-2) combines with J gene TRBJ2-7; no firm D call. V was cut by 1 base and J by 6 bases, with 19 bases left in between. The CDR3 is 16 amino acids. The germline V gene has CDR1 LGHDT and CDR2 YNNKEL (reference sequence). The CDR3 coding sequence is TGTGCCAGCAGCCAAGGACTTATTCTGGCGATCTTCGAGCAGTACTTC. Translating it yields CASSQGLILAIFEQYF.

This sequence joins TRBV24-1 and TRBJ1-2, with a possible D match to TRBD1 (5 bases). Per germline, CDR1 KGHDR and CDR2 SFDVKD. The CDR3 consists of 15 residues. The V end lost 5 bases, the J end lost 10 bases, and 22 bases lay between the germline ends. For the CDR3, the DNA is TGTGCCACCAGTGGGCCAGAAGGGGATTTTAGTCTCTACACCTTC. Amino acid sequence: CATSGPEGDFSLYTF.

CDR3 in amino acids: CASSPGTSGSNEQFF. Written as DNA, the CDR3 is TGTGCCAGCAGCCCAGGGACTAGCGGGAGTAATGAGCAGTTCTTC. The gene calls are TRBV7-9 and TRBJ2-1; 14 positions match TRBD2. The germline CDR1 and CDR2 sequences are SEHNR and FQNEAQ (reference sequence). V dropped 5 bases and J dropped 7; count of bases not matched to a gene: 4. This CDR3 is built from 15 residues.

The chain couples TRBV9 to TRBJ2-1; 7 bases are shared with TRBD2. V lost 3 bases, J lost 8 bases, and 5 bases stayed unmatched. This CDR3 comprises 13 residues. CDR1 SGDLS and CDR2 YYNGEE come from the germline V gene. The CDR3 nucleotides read TGTGCCAGCAGCGGCGGGAGTCGCGATGAGCAGTTCTTC. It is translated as CASSGGSRDEQFF.

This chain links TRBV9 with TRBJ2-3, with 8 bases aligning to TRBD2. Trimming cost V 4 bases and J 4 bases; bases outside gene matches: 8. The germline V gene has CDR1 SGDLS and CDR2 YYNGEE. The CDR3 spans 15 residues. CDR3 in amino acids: CASSQEGTRADTQYF. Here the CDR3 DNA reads TGTGCCAGCAGCCAAGAGGGGACTAGAGCAGATACGCAGTATTTT.

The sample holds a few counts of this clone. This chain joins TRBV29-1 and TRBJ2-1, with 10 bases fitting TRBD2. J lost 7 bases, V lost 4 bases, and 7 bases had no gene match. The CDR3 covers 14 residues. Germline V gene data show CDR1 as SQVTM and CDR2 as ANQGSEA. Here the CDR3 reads CSVGGTSAANEQFF. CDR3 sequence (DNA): TGCAGCGTTGGGGGGACTAGCGCGGCGAATGAGCAGTTCTTC.

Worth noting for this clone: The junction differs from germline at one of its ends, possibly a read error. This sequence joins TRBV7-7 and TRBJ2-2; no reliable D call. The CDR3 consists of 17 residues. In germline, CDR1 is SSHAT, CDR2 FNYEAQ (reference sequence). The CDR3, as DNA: TGTGCTAGCAGCGAATCACCGTATGACAAGAACACCGGGGAGCTGTTTTTT. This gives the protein CASSESPYDKNTGELFF.

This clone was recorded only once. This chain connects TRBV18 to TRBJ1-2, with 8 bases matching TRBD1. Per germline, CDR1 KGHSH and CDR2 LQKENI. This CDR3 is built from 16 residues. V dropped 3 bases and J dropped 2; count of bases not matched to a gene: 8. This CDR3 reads CASSPTTGQANYGYTF. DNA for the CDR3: TGTGCCAGCTCACCGACGACGGGACAGGCAAACTATGGCTACACCTTC.

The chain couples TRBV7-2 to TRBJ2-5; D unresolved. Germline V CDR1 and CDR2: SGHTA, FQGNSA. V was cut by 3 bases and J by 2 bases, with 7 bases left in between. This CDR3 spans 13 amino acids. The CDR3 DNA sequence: TGTGCCAGCAGCTTCTCAGTACAAGAGACCCAGTACTTC. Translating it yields CASSFSVQETQYF.

CDR3: CSGLTGGGLEKLFF. In DNA form, the CDR3 reads TGCAGCGGCCTTACCGGGGGGGGTCTCGAAAAACTGTTTTTT. The V and J genes are TRBV29-1 and TRBJ1-4; D is possibly TRBD1 (5 bases). The CDR3 consists of 14 residues. V dropped 7 bases and J dropped 8 bases, with 20 bases sitting between them. Germline V lookup: CDR1 SQVTM, CDR2 ANQGSEA.

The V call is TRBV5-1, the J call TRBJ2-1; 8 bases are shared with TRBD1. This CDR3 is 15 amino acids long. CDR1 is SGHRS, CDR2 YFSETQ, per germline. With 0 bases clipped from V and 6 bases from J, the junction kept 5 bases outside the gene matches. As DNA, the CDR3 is TGCGCCAGCAGCTTGGGCCAGGGGGCGGTCAATGAGCAGTTCTTC. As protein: CASSLGQGAVNEQFF.

CDR3 DNA sequence: TGTGCCAGCAGTGTGGGACAGGGGCGGCAAGAGACCCAGTACTTC. Encoded protein: CASSVGQGRQETQYF. The chain links TRBV2 to TRBJ2-5; TRBD1 agrees at 10 bases. The CDR3 sequence is 15 residues long. V shed 4 bases, J shed 2 bases, and the junction held 4 bases outside the gene matches. The germline V gene has CDR1 SNHLY and CDR2 FYNNEI. Combining the CDR3 with reference TRBV2 and TRBJ2-5 gives the whole variable domain EPEVTQTPSHQVTQMGQEVILRCVPISNHLYFYWYRQILGQKVEFLVSFYNNEISEKSEIFDDQFSVERPDGSNFTLKIRSTKLEDSAMYFCASSVGQGRQETQYFGPGTRLLVL.

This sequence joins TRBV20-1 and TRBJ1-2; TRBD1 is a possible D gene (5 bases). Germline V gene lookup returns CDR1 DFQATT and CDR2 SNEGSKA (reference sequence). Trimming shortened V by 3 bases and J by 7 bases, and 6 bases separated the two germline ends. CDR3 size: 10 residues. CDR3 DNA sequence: TGCAGTGCTAGCGGGGGTGGCTACACCTTC. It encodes CSASGGGYTF.

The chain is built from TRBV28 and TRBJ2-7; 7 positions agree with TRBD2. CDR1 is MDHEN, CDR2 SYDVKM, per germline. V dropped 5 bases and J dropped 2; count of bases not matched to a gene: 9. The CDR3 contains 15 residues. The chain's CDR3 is CASSGEGTTAYEQYF. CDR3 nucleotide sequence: TGTGCCAGCAGTGGCGAGGGGACTACCGCCTACGAGCAGTACTTC.

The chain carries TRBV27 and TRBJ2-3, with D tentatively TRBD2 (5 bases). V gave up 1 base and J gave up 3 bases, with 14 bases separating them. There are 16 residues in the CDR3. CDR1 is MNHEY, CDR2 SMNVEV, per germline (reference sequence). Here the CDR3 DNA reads TGTGCCAGCAGTTTATGGTCACTAGGCAGAACAGATACGCAGTATTTT. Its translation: CASSLWSLGRTDTQYF.

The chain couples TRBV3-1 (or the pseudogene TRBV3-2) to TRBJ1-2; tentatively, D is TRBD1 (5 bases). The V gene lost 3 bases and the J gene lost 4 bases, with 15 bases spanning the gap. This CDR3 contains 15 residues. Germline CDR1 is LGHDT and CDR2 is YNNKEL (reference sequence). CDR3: CASSQARSGFYGYTF. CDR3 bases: TGTGCCAGCAGCCAGGCACGTTCAGGGTTCTATGGCTACACCTTC.

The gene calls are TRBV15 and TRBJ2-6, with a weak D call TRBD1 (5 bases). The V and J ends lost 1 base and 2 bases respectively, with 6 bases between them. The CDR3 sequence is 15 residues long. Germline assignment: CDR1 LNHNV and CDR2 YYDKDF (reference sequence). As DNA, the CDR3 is TGTGCCACCAGCAGAGTAGGGGCTGGGGCCAACGTCCTGACTTTC. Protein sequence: CATSRVGAGANVLTF.

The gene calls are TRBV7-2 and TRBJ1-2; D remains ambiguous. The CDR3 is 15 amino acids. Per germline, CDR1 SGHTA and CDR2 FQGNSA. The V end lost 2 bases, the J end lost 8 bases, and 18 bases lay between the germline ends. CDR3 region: CASSLPTRTAGGYTF. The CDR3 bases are TGTGCCAGCAGCTTACCCACCCGGACTGCGGGGGGCTACACCTTC.